These 29 T cell receptor beta chains share one sample of origin, sequenced in a study of T cell changes during pregnancy in multiple sclerosis. Repertoires were generated with immunoSEQ multiplex PCR, while TCRdb's copy carries only in-frame clones and drops some. Of 26,000 or so clones listed, about 90% are singletons. This material consisted of peripheral blood, taken in the first trimester of pregnancy. These receptor sequences come from a female donor in good health, enrolled as a control in a pregnancy study.

J is TRBJ2-5 and V is TRBV7-9; the D is unclear. This CDR3 comprises 16 residues. CDR1 is SEHNR and CDR2 is FQNEAQ in the germline V gene (reference sequence). Trimming pared 2 bases from V and 1 base from J, leaving 14 bases between. The CDR3 loop reads CASSLILQRPQETQYF. The CDR3 nucleotides are TGTGCCAGCAGCTTAATACTCCAGCGCCCCCAAGAGACCCAGTACTTC.

The genes are TRBV6-1 and TRBJ2-7, with unresolved D. V was pared by 3 bases and J by 3 bases, with 9 bases between. The V gene's germline CDR1 is MNHNS and CDR2 SASEGT. The CDR3 covers 13 residues. CDR3 in DNA: TGTGCCAGCAGTGAGCTCCTAGTCTACGAGCAGTACTTC. It specifies CASSELLVYEQYF.

This clone was counted between two and nine times. The chain couples TRBV6-5 to TRBJ1-1; 7 bases align to TRBD1. Germline CDR1 is MNHEY and CDR2 is SVGAGI. Germline trimming cut 7 bases from V and 8 bases from J; bases unmatched to any gene: 10. This CDR3 spans 13 amino acids. CDR3 amino acids: CASKGGVTGEAFF. For the CDR3, the DNA is TGTGCCAGCAAGGGAGGCGTGACAGGGGAAGCTTTCTTT.

The V call is TRBV9, the J call TRBJ2-3, with D tentatively TRBD1 (5 bases). The CDR3 is 14 residues long. The germline CDR1 and CDR2 sequences are SGDLS and YYNGEE. V was trimmed by 1 base and J by 3 bases, leaving 9 bases between them. The CDR3 DNA reads as TGTGCCAGCAGCGTACAAGGGGTAACAGATACGCAGTATTTT. Encoded protein: CASSVQGVTDTQYF.

This chain connects TRBV5-4 to TRBJ2-2; 7 positions agree with TRBD2. Trimming cost V 0 bases and J 1 base; bases outside gene matches: 3. The CDR3 length is 16 residues. Germline V gives CDR1 SGHNT, CDR2 YYREEE (reference sequence). CDR3 in amino acids: CASSLAERGNTGELFF. As DNA, the CDR3 is TGTGCCAGCAGCTTGGCCGAGCGGGGGAACACCGGGGAGCTGTTTTTT.

The rearrangement links TRBV7-9 to TRBJ1-4; 11 nucleotides align to TRBD1. The CDR3 has 14 residues. The junction had 3 bases not matched to a gene; V was cut back by 4 bases and J by 8 bases. CDR1 is SEHNR and CDR2 is FQNEAQ in the germline V gene (reference sequence). CDR3 sequence: CASSSRDRGEKLFF. The CDR3 nucleotides read TGTGCCAGCAGCTCGCGGGACAGGGGGGAAAAACTGTTTTTT.

V and J are TRBV7-9 and TRBJ2-3; 7 bases map to TRBD1. Unmatched junction bases numbered 5, after V lost 2 bases and J lost 0 bases. The CDR3 covers 16 residues. Germline CDR1 and CDR2: SEHNR and FQNEAQ (reference sequence). The CDR3 is CASSLPGQSSTDTQYF. In nucleotides, the CDR3 is TGTGCCAGCAGCTTACCGGGACAGAGTAGCACAGATACGCAGTATTTT. The full variable domain, with the rest looked up from reference TRBV7-9 and TRBJ2-3, is DTGVSQNPRHKITKRGQNVTFRCDPISEHNRLYWYRQTLGQGPEFLTYFQNEAQLEKSRLLSDRFSAERPKGSFSTLEIQRTEQGDSAMYLCASSLPGQSSTDTQYFGPGTRLTVL.

V usage is TRBV18 and J usage is TRBJ1-3; D might be TRBD1 (5 bases). Looked up from germline, CDR1 is KGHSH and CDR2 is LQKENI. Between the trimmed V and J ends, which lost 3 bases and 0 bases, there was a span of 18 bases. This CDR3 is built from 18 residues. CDR3 amino acids: CASSPVAGSTLSGNTIYF. The CDR3 coding sequence is TGTGCCAGCTCACCCGTCGCAGGGTCAACCCTCTCTGGAAACACCATATATTTT.

This rearrangement joins TRBV5-4 to TRBJ2-5; 7 bases are a match to TRBD2. The CDR3 is 13 residues long. Germline lookup yields CDR1 SGHNT and CDR2 YYREEE (reference sequence). J lost 5 bases, V lost 1 base, and 2 bases had no gene match. DNA of the CDR3: TGTGCCAGCAGCTTGCGGGAGGCGGAGACCCAGTACTTC. It codes for CASSLREAETQYF.

The chain recombines TRBV5-4 with TRBJ1-1; D not certain. Trimming stripped 4 bases from V and 8 bases from J, with 12 bases between. Germline CDR1 and CDR2: SGHNT and YYREEE (reference sequence). The CDR3 loop spans 12 amino acids. The DNA of the CDR3 is TGTGCCAGCAGCGCGACCGCGACAGAAGCTTTCTTT. It specifies CASSATATEAFF.

This clone came up once. The chain is built from TRBV19 and TRBJ1-2, with D unclear. The germline V gene encodes CDR1 LNHDA and CDR2 SQIVND (reference sequence). V lost 8 bases to trimming and J lost 0 bases, with 16 bases between them. The CDR3 consists of 15 residues. This CDR3 reads CASRTGKRPNYGYTF. The CDR3 DNA is TGTGCCAGTCGAACGGGGAAGCGACCTAACTATGGCTACACCTTC.

V and J are TRBV27 and TRBJ2-5, with TRBD1 identical over 7 bases. Germline V gene sequence: CDR1 MNHEY, CDR2 SMNVEV (reference sequence). The CDR3 has 17 amino acids. V lost 5 bases and J lost 5; bases outside the gene matches: 17. CDR3 in amino acids: CASSPSSDRAKEETQYF. The CDR3 DNA is TGTGCCAGCAGTCCCTCAAGCGACAGGGCGAAGGAGGAGACCCAGTACTTC.

The rearrangement joins TRBV18 to TRBJ2-7; D is uncertain. Trimming left V 5 bases short and J 6 bases short, with 11 bases between. The length of the CDR3 is 12 residues. In germline, CDR1 is KGHSH, CDR2 LQKENI. CDR3 DNA sequence: TGTGCCAGCTCATCCAGGCTCCTCGAGCAGTACTTC. As protein: CASSSRLLEQYF.

The rearrangement uses TRBV28 and TRBJ2-1; 9 nucleotides align to TRBD2. J was trimmed by 7 bases and V by 5 bases; bases with no gene match: 9. The germline gives CDR1 MDHEN, CDR2 SYDVKM. CDR3 length: 15 amino acids. The CDR3 loop is CASSTGTSFGNEQFF. In DNA form, the CDR3 reads TGTGCCAGCAGTACCGGGACTAGCTTCGGGAATGAGCAGTTCTTC.

The V call is TRBV5-1, the J call TRBJ2-2; perhaps TRBD1 as D (5 bases). Trimming cost V 0 bases and J 3 bases, with 9 bases left between them. The CDR3 contains 15 residues. Germline CDR1 reads SGHRS; CDR2 reads YFSETQ. CDR3 coding DNA: TGCGCCAGCAGCTTGGAGGTAGGGGACACCGGGGAGCTGTTTTTT. Encoded protein: CASSLEVGDTGELFF. Variable domain in full (rest from reference TRBV5-1 and TRBJ2-2): KAGVTQTPRYLIKTRGQQVTLSCSPISGHRSVSWYQQTPGQGLQFLFEYFSETQRNKGNFPGRFSGRQFSNSRSEMNVSTLELGDSALYLCASSLEVGDTGELFFGEGSRLTVL.

The rearrangement joins TRBV7-2 to TRBJ1-6; TRBD1 matches 12 bases. The CDR3 has 16 amino acids. Germline V gives CDR1 SGHTA, CDR2 FQGNSA. V shed 5 bases, J shed 10 bases, and the junction held 9 bases outside the gene matches. The CDR3 bases are TGTGCCAGCAGCACGCAACCGGGACAGGGGGCCTCACCCCTCCACTTT. It codes for CASSTQPGQGASPLHF.

The chain uses TRBV19 and TRBJ2-4; 8 nucleotides line up with TRBD1. CDR3 length: 19 amino acids. CDR1 is LNHDA, CDR2 SQIVND, per germline (reference sequence). J was trimmed by 0 bases and V by 1 base; bases with no gene match: 11. The CDR3 nucleotides read TGTGCCAGTAGTATAGCCCCGACAGGGGAACAATTAGCCAAAAACATTCAGTACTTC. This translates into CASSIAPTGEQLAKNIQYF.

V and J are TRBV29-1 and TRBJ1-2, with 8 bases identical to TRBD1. This CDR3 spans 11 amino acids. J gave up 7 bases and V 2 bases, and 0 bases lay outside the gene matches. The germline CDR1 and CDR2 sequences are SQVTM and ANQGSEA. CDR3 sequence: CSVEQGAGYTF. CDR3 coding DNA: TGCAGCGTTGAACAGGGGGCTGGCTACACCTTC.

The V and J genes are TRBV29-1 and TRBJ1-2; the D is unclear. Germline V gives CDR1 SQVTM, CDR2 ANQGSEA. This CDR3 is built from 16 residues. V lost 5 bases and J 4 bases, leaving 23 bases between the germline ends. CDR3 in amino acids: CSVFPPPGKSSYGYTF. In nucleotides, the CDR3 is TGCAGCGTTTTCCCTCCCCCGGGAAAGAGTTCCTATGGCTACACCTTC.

The gene calls are TRBV6-5 and TRBJ1-2; 9 positions agree with TRBD1. This CDR3 is built from 15 residues. After removal of 6 bases from V and 5 bases from J, the junction contained 10 bases not matched to a gene. Germline V gene sequence: CDR1 MNHEY, CDR2 SVGAGI. CDR3 residues: CASSQDRGTFYGYTF. The CDR3 DNA sequence: TGTGCCAGCAGCCAAGACAGGGGGACTTTTTATGGCTACACCTTC.

The genes are TRBV28 and TRBJ2-1; TRBD1 aligns across 8 bases. Germline V gives CDR1 MDHEN, CDR2 SYDVKM. This CDR3 has 18 residues. Losses at the gene ends were 6 bases for V and 4 bases for J; bases not matched to a gene: 17. CDR3 in DNA: TGTGCCAGCAGCACCCCGGCTTGGGCAGGGGGCCCTTACAATGAGCAGTTCTTC. Translating it yields CASSTPAWAGGPYNEQFF.

V and J are TRBV19 and TRBJ1-5; D remains unclear. Trimming left V 8 bases short and J 3 bases short, with 5 bases between. Germline V gene lookup returns CDR1 LNHDA and CDR2 SQIVND (reference sequence). This CDR3 has 11 amino acids. The CDR3 nucleotides are TGTGCCAGTGGGCCCAATCAGCCCCAGCATTTT. Encoded protein: CASGPNQPQHF. The variable domain in full, with the rest retrieved from reference TRBV19 and TRBJ1-5, is DGGITQSPKYLFRKEGQNVTLSCEQNLNHDAMYWYRQDPGQGLRLIYYSQIVNDFQKGDIAEGYSVSREKKESFPLTVTSAQKNPTAFYLCASGPNQPQHFGDGTRLSIL.

This chain connects TRBV6-1 to TRBJ1-2; TRBD1 aligns across 7 bases. The CDR3 is 14 amino acids. From germline, CDR1 is MNHNS and CDR2 SASEGT. V lost 7 bases to trimming and J lost 9 bases; unmatched junction nucleotides: 14. The CDR3 sequence: CASITGVAGGRYTF. The CDR3 DNA follows: TGTGCCAGCATAACGGGGGTGGCAGGGGGTCGCTACACCTTC.

The rearrangement links TRBV25-1 to TRBJ2-1, with 9 bases identical to TRBD2. The CDR3 has 15 residues. The V segment lost 8 bases and the J segment 1 base; nucleotides outside the gene matches: 6. Germline V gives CDR1 MGHDK, CDR2 SYGVNS. The DNA of the CDR3 is TGTGCCAGCGCCCTCCTAGCGGGGTCCTACAATGAGCAGTTCTTC. It codes for CASALLAGSYNEQFF.

This clone was detected only once. This chain connects TRBV7-8 to TRBJ2-1; 7 bases agree with TRBD2. Germline loops: CDR1 SGHVS, CDR2 FQNEAQ. The J segment lost 1 base and the V segment lost 1 base, leaving 7 bases of the junction unmatched. The CDR3 is made up of 17 amino acids. CDR3 protein: CASSLVSGRGSYNEQFF. The CDR3, as DNA: TGTGCCAGCAGCTTAGTTTCGGGGAGGGGTTCCTACAATGAGCAGTTCTTC.

This chain joins TRBV7-8 and TRBJ2-7, with a possible D match to TRBD2 (6 bases). There are 16 residues in the CDR3. The V gene lost 5 bases and the J gene lost 9 bases, with 26 bases spanning the gap. CDR1 is SGHVS, CDR2 FQNEAQ, per germline. The CDR3 region is CASSIKRVPPDGAQYF. In DNA, the CDR3 is TGTGCCAGCAGCATAAAGCGGGTCCCTCCGGACGGGGCGCAGTACTTC.

The chain employs TRBV19 and TRBJ2-5, with D tentatively TRBD1 (6 bases). Trimming shortened V by 0 bases and J by 1 base, and 15 bases separated the two germline ends. The germline V gene has CDR1 LNHDA and CDR2 SQIVND (reference sequence). The CDR3 extends over 17 amino acids. For the CDR3, the DNA is TGTGCCAGTAGTATAGATCTCGGCATGGGGGCCCAAGAGACCCAGTACTTC. Translated, it gives CASSIDLGMGAQETQYF.

This rearrangement joins TRBV25-1 to TRBJ1-1; D is undetermined. The CDR3 spans 14 residues. Germline CDR1 and CDR2: MGHDK and SYGVNS. V shed 6 bases and J shed 0 bases, with 11 bases lying between them. CDR3 sequence (DNA): TGTGCCAGCAGCCGCGGGAGGCTGAACACTGAAGCTTTCTTT. This encodes CASSRGRLNTEAFF.

This chain connects TRBV7-9 to TRBJ2-7; 11 bases are a match to TRBD2. J was trimmed by 4 bases and V by 10 bases; bases with no gene match: 12. Germline V gene sequence: CDR1 SEHNR, CDR2 FQNEAQ (reference sequence). This CDR3 has 15 residues. The CDR3 protein is CATLGDSGREYEQYF. The CDR3 DNA is TGTGCCACCCTGGGGGATAGCGGGAGGGAATACGAGCAGTACTTC. Complete variable domain (other parts from reference TRBV7-9 and TRBJ2-7): DTGVSQNPRHKITKRGQNVTFRCDPISEHNRLYWYRQTLGQGPEFLTYFQNEAQLEKSRLLSDRFSAERPKGSFSTLEIQRTEQGDSAMYLCATLGDSGREYEQYFGPGTRLTVT.